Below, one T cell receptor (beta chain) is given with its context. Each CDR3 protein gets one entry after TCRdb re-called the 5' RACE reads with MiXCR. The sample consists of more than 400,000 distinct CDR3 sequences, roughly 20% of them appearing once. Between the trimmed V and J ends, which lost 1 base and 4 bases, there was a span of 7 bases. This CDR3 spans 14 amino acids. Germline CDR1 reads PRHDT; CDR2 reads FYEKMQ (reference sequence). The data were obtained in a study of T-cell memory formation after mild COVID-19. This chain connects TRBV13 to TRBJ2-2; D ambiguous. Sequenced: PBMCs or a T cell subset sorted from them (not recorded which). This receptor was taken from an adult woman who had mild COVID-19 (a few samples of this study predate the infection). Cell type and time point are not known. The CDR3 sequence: CASSLVSSTGELFF. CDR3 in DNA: TGTGCCAGCAGCTTAGTATCCAGCACCGGGGAGCTGTTTTTT.